The entry below describes one T cell receptor (beta chain). Clones were read by immunoSEQ multiplex PCR, and TCRdb kept only the in-frame ones, dropping some. The table includes approximately 52,000 clones, around 74% detected once. These data belong to a study of PD-L1 blockade in urothelial cancer. At the level of the study: Individuals in the cohort had been given 0 to 3 earlier chemotherapy regimens.

CDR3 length equals 13 residues. CDR1 is SGHTA and CDR2 is FQGNSA in the germline V gene. The trim removed 4 bases at V and 7 bases at J, leaving 7 bases unmatched. Described time point: pretreatment peripheral blood. The source is a man between 65 and 85 years old with urothelial cancer. This rearrangement joins TRBV7-2 to TRBJ2-7; TRBD2 agrees at 7 bases. This specimen consisted of PBMCs, obtained around atezolizumab (anti-PD-L1) treatment. In DNA form, the CDR3 reads TGTGCCAGCAGCTCGCAGCGGGGTGGAGAGCAGTACTTC. This sequence encodes CASSSQRGGEQYF.